The rows below give T cell receptor beta chains drawn from one sample of a study of blood T cell repertoires in COVID-19. Sequenced by immunoSEQ multiplex PCR; TCRdb stores in-frame clones only, minus some. Among 200,000 to 250,000 clones, 82% were seen once, and the ten largest hold about 3.6%. Input material: peripheral blood. The receptors were sampled from a woman older than 75 with acute or convalescent COVID-19. CDR3s include the opening cysteine and the closing phenylalanine or tryptophan. D genes are given only for firm matches. Clone sizes are given selectively: once, few, many, or a class where the clone is expanded.

clone_size j_call d_call v_call cdr3_nt cdr3_aa
once TRBJ2-1 - TRBV7-3 TGTGCCAGCAGGCCTACAGGGCATGCTTACAATGAGCAGTTCTTC CASRPTGHAYNEQFF
once TRBJ1-4 TRBD1 TRBV10-3 TGTGCCACCTTTGACGGGACAGGGAGGGAAAAACTGTTTTTT CATFDGTGREKLFF
- TRBJ1-2 - TRBV9 TGTGCCAGCAGCGTAGGGTGGGAGGGGATCTATGGCTACACCTTC CASSVGWEGIYGYTF
few TRBJ1-1 - TRBV5-8 TGTGCCAGCAGCAGGGACATATTGAACACTGAAGCTTTCTTT CASSRDILNTEAFF
few TRBJ1-4 - TRBV4-3 TGCGCCAGCAGCCAAGATCAACGGGGTGGAATAAATGAAAAACTGTTTTTT CASSQDQRGGINEKLFF
- TRBJ2-3 - TRBV6-5 TGTGCCAGCAGAATAGCGCTTGCCACAGATACGCAGTATTTT CASRIALATDTQYF
- TRBJ2-7 TRBD1 TRBV6-5 TGTGCCAGCAGTCCGGGACAGCTTCTGCCCTACGAGCAGTACTTC CASSPGQLLPYEQYF
- TRBJ1-2 TRBD1 TRBV19 TGTGCCAGTAGGACGCGATCGGGACAGGGGGTAGGTGGCTACACCTTC CASRTRSGQGVGGYTF
- TRBJ2-3 - TRBV5-4 TGTGCCAGCATCCTGGACTTCACAGATACGCAGTATTTT CASILDFTDTQYF
- TRBJ1-3 - TRBV4-2 TGTGCCAGCAGCCAAGATCAGGCTTCCAGCTCTGGAAACACCATATATTTT CASSQDQASSSGNTIYF
- TRBJ2-5 TRBD1 TRBV10-3 TGTGCCGTTGGGCCGGGACAGGGGATAAAGACCCAGTACTTC CAVGPGQGIKTQYF
- TRBJ1-6 TRBD1 TRBV15 TGTGCCACCAGCGGCCGGGACAGGTCGAATTCACCCCTCCACTTT CATSGRDRSNSPLHF
- TRBJ2-1 - TRBV5-1 TGCGCCAGCAGCTTGGCGGGGTCGATTGCCAATGAGCAGTTCTTC CASSLAGSIANEQFF
- TRBJ1-5 TRBD1 TRBV6-1 TGTGCCAGCAGTGCCGGGACAGGGGGAACGTTTTGGCCCCAGCATTTT CASSAGTGGTFWPQHF
- TRBJ2-1 TRBD2 TRBV5-4 TGTGCCAGCAGCTTGGGTTACGGGGGGGCCGAGGGGAGCAATGAGCAGTTCTTC CASSLGYGGAEGSNEQFF
- TRBJ1-5 TRBD1 TRBV18 TGTGCCAGCTCTCCGGACAGGGGAAATCAGCCCCAGCATTTT CASSPDRGNQPQHF
- TRBJ1-2 TRBD1 TRBV5-6 TGTGCCAGCAGCCCACAGAAGGACAGGGCGCTGGCCTTC CASSPQKDRALAF
- TRBJ2-6 - TRBV5-4 TGTGCCAGCAGCCCAGGAGGGACCTCCTTCGCTGGGGCCAACGTCCTGACTTTC CASSPGGTSFAGANVLTF
- TRBJ2-3 - TRBV3-1/TRBV3-2 TGTGCCAGCAGCCAGCCAGGGGGGTATACGCAGTATTTT CASSQPGGYTQYF
- TRBJ1-6 TRBD1 TRBV27 TGTGCCAGCAGTTTATCGGGGACAGGGCCCGGCTATAATTCACCCCTCCACTTT CASSLSGTGPGYNSPLHF
- TRBJ1-5 TRBD1 TRBV19 TGTGCCAGTACCCAGGACAGGGGCTATAGCAATCAGCCCCAGCATTTT CASTQDRGYSNQPQHF
- TRBJ1-2 - TRBV14 TGTGCCAGCAGCCAAGAGGGCCCCCCCCCAGGGGCTAACTATGGCTACACCTTC CASSQEGPPPGANYGYTF
once TRBJ1-6 - TRBV7-8 TGTGCCAGCAGCCAAGGCCCGGCGGCTTCACCCCTCCACTTT CASSQGPAASPLHF
- TRBJ1-6 - TRBV11-3 TGTGCCAGCAGCTTATTTCAGAATTCACCCCTCCACTTT CASSLFQNSPLHF
- TRBJ2-2 TRBD2 TRBV9 TGTGCCAGCAGTTTTAGCGGGGCGGGCGGGGAGCTGTTTTTT CASSFSGAGGELFF
few TRBJ1-5 TRBD1 TRBV7-9 TGTGCCAGCAGCGCCACAGGGGGTCTCAATCAGCCCCAGCATTTT CASSATGGLNQPQHF
- TRBJ2-5 - TRBV7-9 TGTGCCAGCAGCTTGTCGAGGTCGGGGGTGGAGACCCAGTACTTC CASSLSRSGVETQYF
- TRBJ1-1 - TRBV21-1 TGTGCCAGCAGCAAAGAAACAGGCCCCTCAGGGCGGGGGACTGAAGCTTTCTTT CASSKETGPSGRGTEAFF
once TRBJ2-3 - TRBV10-3 TGTGCCATCAGTGAGTCGCGCGGTAGCACAGATACGCAGTATTTT CAISESRGSTDTQYF
- TRBJ2-7 - TRBV3-1/TRBV3-2 TGTGCCAGCAGCCAAGATCCTGGCGGTATGCAGTACTTC CASSQDPGGMQYF
- TRBJ1-1 - TRBV4-2 TGTGCCAGCAGCCAAGATGTACAGAACACTGAAGCTTTCTTT CASSQDVQNTEAFF
- TRBJ1-1 - TRBV3-1/TRBV3-2 TGTGCCAGCAGCTGGGGCGGGGTGGCCACTCCTGAAGCTTTCTTT CASSWGGVATPEAFF
few TRBJ2-5 - TRBV7-3 TGTGCCAGCAGCTTACACGGAGCCCAAAAGGCGGAGACCCAGTACTTC CASSLHGAQKAETQYF
- TRBJ1-6 - TRBV6-5 TGTGCCAGCAGGTTCATAGTGGATAATTCACCCCTCCACTTT CASRFIVDNSPLHF
- TRBJ1-2 - TRBV18 TGTGCCAGCTCACCGAGAGAAAAGGGGTTAAACTATGGCTACACCTTC CASSPREKGLNYGYTF
once TRBJ1-5 - TRBV9 TGTGCCAGCAGCGTAGGGGGCACCAGTAATCAGCCCCAGCATTTT CASSVGGTSNQPQHF
- TRBJ1-2 TRBD1 TRBV4-1 TGCGCCAGCAGTCGGACAGGGGGAGGCTATGGCTACACCTTC CASSRTGGGYGYTF
- TRBJ1-4 - TRBV6-5 TGTGCCAGCAGTTATTCGGGAGCAACTAATGAAAAACTGTTTTTT CASSYSGATNEKLFF
- TRBJ1-6 TRBD1 TRBV6-6 TGTGCCAGCAGCCTCCCACCGGGACAGGGGGCAACACCCCTCCACTTT CASSLPPGQGATPLHF
- TRBJ1-1 - TRBV11-3 TGTGCCAGCAGCTTAGTGGAGGGGCTAAGCACTGAAGCTTTCTTT CASSLVEGLSTEAFF
- TRBJ2-3 TRBD2 TRBV7-2 TGTGCCAGCAGCTCAATAGCGGGGGACGGGACAGATACGCAGTATTTT CASSSIAGDGTDTQYF
few TRBJ2-1 - TRBV18 TGTGCCAGCTCCGGCGGAATCAATGAGCAGTTCTTC CASSGGINEQFF
- TRBJ1-6 - TRBV18 TGTGCCAGCTCATCCTCGACAGGAGATAATTCACCCCTCCACTTT CASSSSTGDNSPLHF
- TRBJ1-2 - TRBV18 TGTGCCAGCTCACCAGGGTGGAACAGGCCAACCTATGGCTACACCTTC CASSPGWNRPTYGYTF
- TRBJ1-1 - TRBV6-5 TGTGCCAGCACCCTCTCCGGCACTGAAGCTTTCTTT CASTLSGTEAFF
- TRBJ1-2 - TRBV11-3 TGTGCCAGCAGCTTAGATTTGGCAGGCAACTATGGCTACACCTTC CASSLDLAGNYGYTF
- TRBJ1-6 - TRBV10-3 TGTGCCATCAGTGAGTCAGGGAGGTCACCCCTCCACTTT CAISESGRSPLHF
once TRBJ1-4 - TRBV2 TGTGCCACCGCGGGTGAGGGATCTTCGACTAATGAAAAACTGTTTTTT CATAGEGSSTNEKLFF
- TRBJ2-3 - TRBV10-3 TGTGCCATCAGTGGAGGGTCTGGGGAGAATACGCAGTATTTT CAISGGSGENTQYF